A single sample gave rise to the 5 T cell receptor beta chains below, sequenced in a study of T cells in Graves' hyperthyroidism and ophthalmopathy (dated by TCRdb to about 2019). Receptor amplification or capture employed multiplex PCR. The sequencer listed for this sample is Illumina HiSeq 2000. TCR beta CDR3 regions were amplified from RNA transcripts. The TCR CDR3 was subjected to a first round of RT-PCR using the HTBI primer set and the Qiagen OneStep RT-PCR kit. TCRdb reanalyzed the raw reads on its own, using fastp at Q25 for trimming and MiXCR for clone calling, and kept in-frame beta chains. Each record represents a unique CDR3 protein, reported with the most common genes and DNA among its rows. In this sample the table shows under 400,000 distinct CDR3 sequences, roughly 15% of which occur a single time. The ten largest account for 33% of the sample. The material sequenced was blood. The receptors shown here come from a man aged 25 to 40 with Graves' hyperthyroidism.

The chain employs TRBV15 and TRBJ2-1; D not resolved. V dropped 0 bases and J dropped 12 bases, with 12 bases sitting between them. CDR1 and CDR2 (germline): LNHNV, YYDKDF (reference sequence). The CDR3 sequence is 13 residues long. The CDR3 here is CATSRDYRIVQFF. Written as DNA, the CDR3 is TGTGCCACCAGCAGAGATTATAGAATAGTGCAGTTCTTC.

This clonotype was observed a few times. This sequence joins TRBV29-1 and TRBJ2-2; 10 bases are shared with TRBD1. Germline CDR1 and CDR2: SQVTM and ANQGSEA. CDR3 length: 15 residues. The trim removed 6 bases at V and 5 bases at J, leaving 9 bases unmatched. The CDR3 region has the DNA TGCAGCGTCCTAGACAGGGGGCGCTTTACCGGGGAGCTGTTTTTT. Translation gives CSVLDRGRFTGELFF.

This clonotype was picked up a small number of times. A much larger clonotype is one base distant, so this may be a read error. The rearrangement uses TRBV30 and TRBJ2-7; unclear D gene. The CDR3 totals 11 residues. V shed 5 bases and J shed 8 bases, with 13 bases lying between them. Germline CDR1 and CDR2: GTSNPN and SVGIG (reference sequence). This chain's CDR3 is CAWGDGSQQYF. The DNA for the CDR3 is TGTGCCTGGGGCGACGGTAGTCAGCAGTACTTC.

This clonotype was counted only a few times. The V gene is TRBV10-3, the J gene TRBJ1-3; D perhaps matches TRBD1 (6 bases). Deletions cut 8 bases from V and 0 bases from J, with 14 bases between. CDR1 is ENHRY, CDR2 SYGVKD, per germline. The CDR3 is made up of 15 amino acids. CDR3 coding DNA: TGTGCCATCGGACAGCGCCTACTCTCTGGAAACACCATATATTTT. It codes for CAIGQRLLSGNTIYF.

The CDR3 bases are TGTGCCAGCAGCTTGGGGGGCAGCGAGACCTACAATGAGCAGTTCTTC. It codes for CASSLGGSETYNEQFF. The rearrangement joins TRBV7-9 to TRBJ2-1; D tentatively reads TRBD1 or TRBD2 (6 bases each). V dropped 3 bases and J dropped 2 bases, with 14 bases sitting between them. This CDR3 region has 16 residues. Germline values: CDR1 SEHNR, CDR2 FQNEAQ (reference sequence). The full variable domain, rest sourced from reference TRBV7-9 and TRBJ2-1, is DTGVSQNPRHKITKRGQNVTFRCDPISEHNRLYWYRQTLGQGPEFLTYFQNEAQLEKSRLLSDRFSAERPKGSFSTLEIQRTEQGDSAMYLCASSLGGSETYNEQFFGPGTRLTVL.